Listed here are 25 T cell receptor beta chains from one sample, sequenced in a study of blood T cell repertoires in COVID-19. The method was immunoSEQ multiplex PCR; TCRdb's version includes in-frame clones alone and lacks a portion of them. The profile shows about 140,000 clones, over 80% of them singletons. The sample was peripheral blood. These receptors were collected from a woman at least 80 years old with acute or convalescent COVID-19.

The chain links TRBV6-5 to TRBJ2-2; D is perhaps TRBD2 (5 bases). Germline lookup yields CDR1 MNHEY and CDR2 SVGAGI. The ends were cut back, 6 bases at V and 0 bases at J, with 8 bases in the middle. The CDR3 has 14 amino acids. DNA for the CDR3: TGTGCCAGCAGCCGGGGTCCGAACACCGGGGAGCTGTTTTTT. Translating gives CASSRGPNTGELFF.

J is TRBJ1-5 and V is TRBV5-4, with no clear D. Germline lookup yields CDR1 SGHNT and CDR2 YYREEE (reference sequence). The CDR3 is 15 amino acids. V lost 0 bases and J 6 bases, leaving 13 bases between the germline ends. CDR3 residues: CASSLDITAVQPQHF. The CDR3 DNA reads TGTGCCAGCAGCTTGGATATTACAGCTGTTCAGCCCCAGCATTTT.

The chain is built from TRBV15 and TRBJ2-2; a weak D match, TRBD2 (6 bases). V lost 2 bases to trimming and J lost 0 bases, with 10 bases between them. In germline, CDR1 is LNHNV, CDR2 YYDKDF (reference sequence). The CDR3 length is 16 residues. CDR3 amino acids: CATSRSGTPNTGELFF. The CDR3 nucleotides read TGTGCCACCAGCAGATCCGGGACTCCGAACACCGGGGAGCTGTTTTTT.

The gene calls are TRBV3-1 (or the pseudogene TRBV3-2) and TRBJ1-4; D unresolved. Trimming took off 1 base at V and 8 bases at J, with 11 bases between the two ends. Germline V gives CDR1 LGHDT, CDR2 YNNKEL (reference sequence). The CDR3 contains 14 residues. This chain's CDR3 is CASSQGPTEEKLFF. The CDR3 DNA follows: TGTGCCAGCAGCCAAGGCCCAACAGAAGAAAAACTGTTTTTT.

This chain uses TRBV6-6 with TRBJ1-6; 7 nucleotides line up with TRBD1. This CDR3 comprises 15 residues. Germline CDR1 MNHNY, CDR2 SVGAGI (reference sequence). The V and J ends lost 7 bases and 7 bases, in that order; junction bases with no gene match: 10. For the CDR3, the DNA is TGTGCCAGCAAGATCGAGGGGGCGGGGAATTCACCCCTCCACTTT. Its translation is CASKIEGAGNSPLHF.

The rearrangement joins TRBV15 to TRBJ2-5; 8 bases line up with TRBD1. The CDR3 extends over 15 amino acids. J lost 4 bases, V lost 4 bases, and 8 bases had no gene match. Germline V lookup: CDR1 LNHNV, CDR2 YYDKDF (reference sequence). The CDR3 DNA reads as TGTGCCACCAGCACTTACGGGACAGGTTCAGAGACCCAGTACTTC. Translated, it gives CATSTYGTGSETQYF.

This clone was seen a handful of times. V and J are TRBV6-5 and TRBJ2-5; D ambiguous. The CDR3 has 11 residues. Germline CDR1 MNHEY, CDR2 SVGAGI. Trimming left V 7 bases short and J 4 bases short, with 7 bases between. CDR3: CASNLRETQYF. As DNA, the CDR3 is TGTGCCAGCAACTTGCGAGAGACCCAGTACTTC.

The chain employs TRBV2 and TRBJ1-2, with TRBD1 as a possible D gene (6 bases). The CDR3 has 15 residues. Germline V gene sequence: CDR1 SNHLY, CDR2 FYNNEI. With 7 bases removed from V and 4 bases from J, the gap between germline ends came to 19 bases. This CDR3 reads CASTSGHPRSYGYTF. CDR3 in DNA: TGTGCCAGCACCTCGGGACATCCGAGGAGCTATGGCTACACCTTC.

The CDR3 DNA reads TGTGCCAGCAGCGCCGGACTAGCGGGGGGGGGAGAGACCCAGTACTTC. Its translation: CASSAGLAGGGETQYF. This rearrangement joins TRBV5-4 to TRBJ2-5; 15 bases match TRBD2. Germline lookup yields CDR1 SGHNT and CDR2 YYREEE (reference sequence). V lost 4 bases, J lost 4 bases, and 5 bases stayed unmatched. This CDR3 spans 16 amino acids.

The CDR3 nucleotides read TGTGCCAGCAGCGCGGACAGGGATGAGACCCAGTACTTC. Its protein product is CASSADRDETQYF. The chain carries TRBV5-4 and TRBJ2-5, with TRBD1 matching 8 bases. The CDR3 is 13 amino acids. V shed 4 bases, J shed 5 bases, and the junction held 4 bases outside the gene matches. Germline lookup yields CDR1 SGHNT and CDR2 YYREEE (reference sequence).

V is TRBV7-2 and J is TRBJ1-2; 7 bases are shared with TRBD1. J lost 4 bases, V lost 4 bases, and 6 bases had no gene match. CDR3 length equals 14 residues. Germline CDR1 reads SGHTA; CDR2 reads FQGNSA. For the CDR3, the DNA is TGTGCCAGCAGCTCCCACAGGGGTACCTATGGCTACACCTTC. Its protein is CASSSHRGTYGYTF.

The chain uses TRBV14 and TRBJ2-7; 10 bases match TRBD2. After removal of 0 bases from V and 5 bases from J, the junction contained 7 bases not matched to a gene. The CDR3 is 16 amino acids. Germline V lookup: CDR1 SGHDN, CDR2 FVKESK. The CDR3 DNA reads TGTGCCAGCAGCCAAGACCGGAGGACTAGCGGCGACGAGCAGTACTTC. It translates to CASSQDRRTSGDEQYF.

The CDR3 is CASSGGGRVINEQFF. The CDR3 DNA is TGTGCCAGCAGCGGCGGGGGCAGAGTAATCAATGAGCAGTTCTTC. The chain is built from TRBV7-2 and TRBJ2-1; tentative D call: TRBD2 (7 bases). The V gene's germline CDR1 is SGHTA and CDR2 FQGNSA. V lost 5 bases and J lost 6, with 17 bases in between. The CDR3 extends over 15 amino acids.

V is TRBV29-1 and J is TRBJ2-5; 7 bases align to TRBD1. This CDR3 contains 13 residues. Germline CDR1 and CDR2: SQVTM and ANQGSEA. With V trimmed by 6 bases and J by 0 bases, 4 bases remained unmatched. The CDR3 loop is CSVVGQYQETQYF. CDR3 bases: TGCAGCGTGGTGGGACAGTACCAAGAGACCCAGTACTTC.

The chain employs TRBV18 and TRBJ2-7; 9 bases match TRBD2. Germline lookup yields CDR1 KGHSH and CDR2 LQKENI. Losses at the gene ends were 2 bases for V and 7 bases for J; bases not matched to a gene: 9. This CDR3 contains 15 residues. The CDR3 region is CASSPSLAGSWEQYF. The CDR3 DNA reads as TGTGCCAGCTCACCAAGTCTAGCGGGATCTTGGGAGCAGTACTTC.

The chain has TRBV4-1 and TRBJ2-5, with 8 bases fitting TRBD2. J gave up 5 bases and V 2 bases, and 7 bases lay outside the gene matches. CDR1 MGHRA and CDR2 YSYEKL come from the germline V gene. The CDR3 contains 15 residues. CDR3 residues: CASSQNSGAGETQYF. The CDR3 nucleotides read TGCGCCAGCAGCCAAAATAGCGGGGCCGGGGAGACCCAGTACTTC.

This clone showed up just once. The rearrangement uses TRBV30 and TRBJ1-1; the match to TRBD1 covers 12 bases. The junction had 8 bases not matched to a gene; V was cut back by 3 bases and J by 6 bases. The CDR3 has 15 residues. Germline assignment: CDR1 GTSNPN and CDR2 SVGIG (reference sequence). The CDR3 nucleotides are TGTGCCTGGAGGTCCTGGGACAGGGGGCTGGCTGAAGCTTTCTTT. It yields the protein CAWRSWDRGLAEAFF.

The rearrangement uses TRBV5-4 and TRBJ2-5, with TRBD2 matching 13 bases. The V and J ends lost 4 bases and 2 bases, in that order; junction bases with no gene match: 5. This CDR3 contains 16 residues. Per the germline V gene, CDR1 is SGHNT and CDR2 is YYREEE (reference sequence). CDR3 region: CASSLGLAGVQETQYF. The CDR3 DNA sequence: TGTGCCAGCAGCCTAGGACTAGCGGGGGTGCAAGAGACCCAGTACTTC.

The chain is built from TRBV10-2 and TRBJ1-2; the match to TRBD1 covers 12 bases. This CDR3 has 15 amino acids. The V gene's germline CDR1 is WSHSY and CDR2 SAAADI. The junction had 4 bases not matched to a gene; V was cut back by 4 bases and J by 4 bases. The chain's CDR3 is CASSGLGQGAYGYTF. The CDR3 nucleotides are TGCGCCAGCAGTGGCCTGGGACAGGGGGCCTATGGCTACACCTTC.

The chain employs TRBV5-1 and TRBJ2-2; D may be TRBD2 (7 bases). The CDR3 consists of 15 residues. Per germline, CDR1 SGHRS and CDR2 YFSETQ. The germline V and J ends were trimmed by 3 bases and 3 bases, with 12 bases remaining between them. Written as DNA, the CDR3 is TGCGCCAGCAGCTCAAAGGGGGGGGACACCGGGGAGCTGTTTTTT. Protein: CASSSKGGDTGELFF.

This clone was seen a handful of times. This chain joins TRBV5-1 and TRBJ2-7, with 8 bases that match TRBD2. Germline lookup yields CDR1 SGHRS and CDR2 YFSETQ. V was clipped by 0 bases and J by 7 bases; unmatched bases: 9. CDR3 length: 15 residues. The CDR3 sequence: CASSLGAGARGEQYF. In nucleotides, the CDR3 is TGCGCCAGCAGCTTGGGAGCGGGGGCCCGTGGGGAGCAGTACTTC.

The genes are TRBV12-5 and TRBJ1-6, with 9 bases fitting TRBD1. V gave up 5 bases and J gave up 1 base; unmatched junction bases: 18. Germline V gives CDR1 LGHNT, CDR2 FRNRAP. The CDR3 covers 21 residues. CDR3 in DNA: TGTGCTAGTGGTCTCTACGACACTCGGACAGGGGTTAATTCCTATAATTCACCCCTCCACTTT. It encodes CASGLYDTRTGVNSYNSPLHF.

This chain links TRBV5-1 with TRBJ2-3; 9 nucleotides match TRBD1. Trimming removed 4 bases from V and 6 bases from J; junction bases left unmatched: 9. Germline lookup yields CDR1 SGHRS and CDR2 YFSETQ. The CDR3 extends over 15 amino acids. The CDR3 protein is CASSHTGTGLDTQYF. CDR3 DNA sequence: TGCGCCAGCAGCCACACCGGGACAGGGCTGGATACGCAGTATTTT.

The rearrangement uses TRBV6-5 and TRBJ1-1; TRBD1 agrees at 7 bases. The CDR3 is 15 residues long. Per the germline V gene, CDR1 is MNHEY and CDR2 is SVGAGI. V lost 4 bases, J lost 3 bases, and 8 bases stayed unmatched. The CDR3 DNA reads TGTGCCAGCAGTTCGAAGACAGGGAAGGACACTGAAGCTTTCTTT. Its protein is CASSSKTGKDTEAFF.

This chain links TRBV29-1 with TRBJ1-4, with TRBD1 identical over 7 bases. Unmatched junction bases numbered 9, after V lost 5 bases and J lost 9 bases. Germline CDR1 is SQVTM and CDR2 is ANQGSEA. CDR3 length equals 13 residues. CDR3 in amino acids: CSVLSTGTKKLFF. The CDR3 DNA reads TGCAGCGTTCTATCGACAGGGACGAAAAAACTGTTTTTT.